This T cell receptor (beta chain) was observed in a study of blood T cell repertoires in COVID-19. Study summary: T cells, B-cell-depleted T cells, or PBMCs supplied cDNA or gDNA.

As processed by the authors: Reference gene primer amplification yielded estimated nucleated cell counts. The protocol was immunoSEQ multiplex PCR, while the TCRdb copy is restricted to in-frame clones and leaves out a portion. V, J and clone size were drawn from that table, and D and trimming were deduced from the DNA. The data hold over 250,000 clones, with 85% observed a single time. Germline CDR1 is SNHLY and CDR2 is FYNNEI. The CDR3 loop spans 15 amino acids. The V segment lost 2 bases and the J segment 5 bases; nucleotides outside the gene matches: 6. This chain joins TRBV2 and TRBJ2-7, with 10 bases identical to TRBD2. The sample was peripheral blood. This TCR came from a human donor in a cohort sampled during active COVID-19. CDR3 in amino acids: CASSEQAGTSDEQYF. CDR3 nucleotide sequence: TGTGCCAGCAGTGAACAAGCCGGGACTAGCGACGAGCAGTACTTC.